This TCR beta chain was found in a study of T cell repertoires in cytomegalovirus infection. The CDR3 sequence is 19 residues long. Germline CDR1 is SGHVS and CDR2 is FQNEAQ. V gave up 5 bases and J gave up 0 bases, with 23 bases separating them. TCRdb fed the reads into MiXCR, producing one record per CDR3 protein. This table holds 700,000 to 850,000 distinct CDR3 sequences, 30% to 35% found once. Concerning this clonotype itself: Its antigen is still unknown.

This chain links TRBV7-8 with TRBJ2-4; the D call may be TRBD1 or TRBD2 (5 bases each). The source is a human donor in good health (CMV status not recorded). Some clones in this sample may be carry-over from other donors' samples. This material consisted of cultured CD8+ T cells from PBMCs, taken from culture after CMV antigen stimulation. CDR3 DNA sequence: TGTGCCAGCAGCCCCCGACAGAGAGGTCGGGATATAGCCAAAAACATTCAGTACTTC. Translation: CASSPRQRGRDIAKNIQYF.